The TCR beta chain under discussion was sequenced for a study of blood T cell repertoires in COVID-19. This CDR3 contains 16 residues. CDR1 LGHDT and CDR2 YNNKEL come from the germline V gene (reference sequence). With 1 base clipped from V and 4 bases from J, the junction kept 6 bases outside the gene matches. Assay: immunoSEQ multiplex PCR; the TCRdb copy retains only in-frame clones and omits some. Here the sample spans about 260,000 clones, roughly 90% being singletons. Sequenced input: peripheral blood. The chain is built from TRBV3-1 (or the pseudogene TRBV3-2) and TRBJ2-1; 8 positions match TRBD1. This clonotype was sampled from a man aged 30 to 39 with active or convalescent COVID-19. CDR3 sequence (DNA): TGTGCCAGCAGCCAAGCGCATACAGGGGGATACAATGAGCAGTTCTTC. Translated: CASSQAHTGGYNEQFF.